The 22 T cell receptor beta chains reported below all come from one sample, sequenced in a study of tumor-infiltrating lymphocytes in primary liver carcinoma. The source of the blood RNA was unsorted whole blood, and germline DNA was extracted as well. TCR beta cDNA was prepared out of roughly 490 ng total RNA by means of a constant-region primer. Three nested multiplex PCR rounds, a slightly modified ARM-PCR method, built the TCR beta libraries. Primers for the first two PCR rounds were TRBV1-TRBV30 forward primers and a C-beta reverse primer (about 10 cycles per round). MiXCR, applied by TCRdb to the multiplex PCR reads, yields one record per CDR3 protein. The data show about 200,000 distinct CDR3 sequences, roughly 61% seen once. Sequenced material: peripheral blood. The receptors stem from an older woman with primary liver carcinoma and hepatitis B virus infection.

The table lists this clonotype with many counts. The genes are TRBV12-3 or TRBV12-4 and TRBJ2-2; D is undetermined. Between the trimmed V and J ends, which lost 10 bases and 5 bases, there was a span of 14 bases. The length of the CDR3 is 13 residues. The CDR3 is CATGLDRTGELFF. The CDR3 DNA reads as TGTGCCACCGGCTTGGATAGGACCGGGGAGCTGTTTTTT.

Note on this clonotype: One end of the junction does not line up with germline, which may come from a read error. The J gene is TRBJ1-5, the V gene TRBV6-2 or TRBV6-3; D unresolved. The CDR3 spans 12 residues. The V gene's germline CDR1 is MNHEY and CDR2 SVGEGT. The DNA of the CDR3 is TGTGCCAGCAATTACTCGAATCAGCCCCAGCATTTT. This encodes CASNYSNQPQHF.

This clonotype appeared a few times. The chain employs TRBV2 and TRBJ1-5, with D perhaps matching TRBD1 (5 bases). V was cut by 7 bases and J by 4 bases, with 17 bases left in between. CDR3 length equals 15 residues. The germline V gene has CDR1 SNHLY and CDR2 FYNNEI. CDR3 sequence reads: CASKSWDLGNQPQHF. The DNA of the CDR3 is TGTGCCAGCAAGTCTTGGGACCTGGGGAATCAGCCCCAGCATTTT.

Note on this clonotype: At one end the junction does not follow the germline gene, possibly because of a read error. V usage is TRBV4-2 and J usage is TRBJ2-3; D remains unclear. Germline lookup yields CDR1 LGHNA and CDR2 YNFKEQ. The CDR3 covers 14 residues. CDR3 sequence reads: CASTQRHGPDTQYF. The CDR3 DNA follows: TGTGCCAGCACCCAACGGCACGGTCCAGACACGCAGTATTTT.

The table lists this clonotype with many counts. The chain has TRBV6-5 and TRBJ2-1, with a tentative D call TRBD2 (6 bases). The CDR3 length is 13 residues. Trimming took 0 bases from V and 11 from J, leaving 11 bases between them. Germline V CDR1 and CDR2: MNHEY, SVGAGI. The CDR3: CASSYSMGGQQFF. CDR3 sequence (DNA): TGTGCCAGCAGTTACTCGATGGGGGGACAGCAGTTCTTC.

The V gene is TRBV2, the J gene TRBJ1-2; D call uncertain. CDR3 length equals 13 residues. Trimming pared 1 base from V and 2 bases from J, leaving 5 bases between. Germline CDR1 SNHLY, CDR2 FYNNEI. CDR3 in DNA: TGTGCCAGCAGTGAAGGGGGAAACTATGGCTACACCTTC. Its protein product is CASSEGGNYGYTF.

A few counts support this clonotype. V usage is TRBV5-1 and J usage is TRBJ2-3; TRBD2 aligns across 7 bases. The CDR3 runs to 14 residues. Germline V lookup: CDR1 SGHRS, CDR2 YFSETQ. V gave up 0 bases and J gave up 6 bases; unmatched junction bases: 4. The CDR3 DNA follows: TGCGCCAGCAGCTTGGCCACGGGAGGCGATACGCAGTATTTT. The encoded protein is CASSLATGGDTQYF.

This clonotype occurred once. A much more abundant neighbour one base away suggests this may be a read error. CDR3 in amino acids: CASSYSCGYEQFF. Here the CDR3 DNA reads TGTGCCAGCAGTTACTCTTGTGGGTATGAGCAGTTCTTC. The V and J genes are TRBV6-5 and TRBJ2-1; no firm D call. Trimming cost V 0 bases and J 8 bases, with 8 bases left between them. The germline CDR1 and CDR2 sequences are MNHEY and SVGAGI. This CDR3 contains 13 residues.

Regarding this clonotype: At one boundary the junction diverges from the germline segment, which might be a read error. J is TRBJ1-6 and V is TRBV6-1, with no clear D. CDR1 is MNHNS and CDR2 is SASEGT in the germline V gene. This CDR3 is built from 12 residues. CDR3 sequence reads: CASGIANLPLHF. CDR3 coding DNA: TGTGCCAGCGGAATCGCCAATTTACCCCTCCACTTT.

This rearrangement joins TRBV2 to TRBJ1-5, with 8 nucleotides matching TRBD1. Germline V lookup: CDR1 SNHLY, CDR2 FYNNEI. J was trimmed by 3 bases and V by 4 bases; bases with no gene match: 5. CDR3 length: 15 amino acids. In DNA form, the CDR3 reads TGTGCCAGCAGTGCTGGGACAGGCGCCAATCAGCCCCAGCATTTT. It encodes CASSAGTGANQPQHF.

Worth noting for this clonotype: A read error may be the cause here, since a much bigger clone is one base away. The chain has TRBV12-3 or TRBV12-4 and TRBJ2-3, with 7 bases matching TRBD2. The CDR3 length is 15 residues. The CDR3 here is CTSSPSGGGIDTQYF. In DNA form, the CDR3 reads TGTACCAGCAGCCCTTCTGGGGGGGGGATAGATACGCAGTATTTT.

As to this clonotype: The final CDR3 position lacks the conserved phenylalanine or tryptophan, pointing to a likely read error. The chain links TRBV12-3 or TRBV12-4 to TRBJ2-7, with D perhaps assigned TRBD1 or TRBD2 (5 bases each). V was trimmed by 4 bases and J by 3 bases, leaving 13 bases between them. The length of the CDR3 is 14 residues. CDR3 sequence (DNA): TGTGCCAGCAGTTCCGGGACCTCCCTCTACGAGCAGTACCTC. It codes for CASSSGTSLYEQYL.

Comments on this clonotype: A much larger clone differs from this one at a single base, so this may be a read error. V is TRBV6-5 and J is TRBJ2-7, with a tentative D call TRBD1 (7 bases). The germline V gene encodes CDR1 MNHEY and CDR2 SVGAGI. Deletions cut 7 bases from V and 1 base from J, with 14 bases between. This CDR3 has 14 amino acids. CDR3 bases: TGTGCCAGCATCAGGGGGACTGCTTCCTACGAGCAGTACTTC. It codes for CASIRGTASYEQYF.

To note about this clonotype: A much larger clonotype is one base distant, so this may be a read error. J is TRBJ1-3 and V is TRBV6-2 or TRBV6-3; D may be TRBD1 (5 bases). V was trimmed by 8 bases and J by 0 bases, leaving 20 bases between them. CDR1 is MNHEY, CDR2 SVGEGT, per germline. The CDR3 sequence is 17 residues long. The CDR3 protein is CASAGGSPDFSGNTIYF. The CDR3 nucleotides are TGTGCCAGCGCGGGGGGTTCACCCGACTTCTCTGGAAACACCATATATTTT.

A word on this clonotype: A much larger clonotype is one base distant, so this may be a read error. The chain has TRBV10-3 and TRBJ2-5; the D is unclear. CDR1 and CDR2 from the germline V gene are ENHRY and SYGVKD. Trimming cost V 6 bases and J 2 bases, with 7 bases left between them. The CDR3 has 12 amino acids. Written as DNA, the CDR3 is TGTGCCATCAGGGTACAACAAGAGACCCAGTACTTC. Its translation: CAIRVQQETQYF.

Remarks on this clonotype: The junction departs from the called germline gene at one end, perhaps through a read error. In DNA form, the CDR3 reads TGTGCCACCTGCAGAGATCATGGGGTGAACACCGGGGAGCTGTTTTTT. Translating it yields CATCRDHGVNTGELFF. The rearrangement uses TRBV15 and TRBJ2-2, with D uncertain. Germline V gene sequence: CDR1 LNHNV, CDR2 YYDKDF (reference sequence). This CDR3 region has 16 residues.

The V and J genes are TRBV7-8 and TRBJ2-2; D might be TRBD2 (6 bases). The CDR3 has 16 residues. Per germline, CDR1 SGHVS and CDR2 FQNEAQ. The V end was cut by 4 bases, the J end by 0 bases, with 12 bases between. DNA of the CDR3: TGTGCCAGCAGCTCATCAGCGGGCACGAACACCGGGGAGCTGTTTTTT. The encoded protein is CASSSSAGTNTGELFF.

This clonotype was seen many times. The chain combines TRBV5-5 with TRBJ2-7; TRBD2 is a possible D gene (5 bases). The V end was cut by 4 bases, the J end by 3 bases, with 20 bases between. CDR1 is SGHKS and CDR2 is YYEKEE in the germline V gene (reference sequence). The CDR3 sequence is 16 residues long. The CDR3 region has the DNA TGTGCCAGCAGCCCTGTCTTAACTAGTTCGGGCTACGAGCAGTACTTC. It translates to CASSPVLTSSGYEQYF. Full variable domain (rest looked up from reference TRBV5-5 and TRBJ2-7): DAGVTQSPTHLIKTRGQQVTLRCSPISGHKSVSWYQQVLGQGPQFIFQYYEKEERGRGNFPDRFSARQFPNYSSELNVNALLLGDSALYLCASSPVLTSSGYEQYFGPGTRLTVT.

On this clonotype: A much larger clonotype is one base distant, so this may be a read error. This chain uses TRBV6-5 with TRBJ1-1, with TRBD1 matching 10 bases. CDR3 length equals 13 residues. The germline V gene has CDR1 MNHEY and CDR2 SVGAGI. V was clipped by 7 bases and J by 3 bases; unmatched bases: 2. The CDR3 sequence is CASIGTGDTEAFF. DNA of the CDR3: TGTGCCAGCATTGGGACAGGGGACACTGAAGCTTTCTTT.

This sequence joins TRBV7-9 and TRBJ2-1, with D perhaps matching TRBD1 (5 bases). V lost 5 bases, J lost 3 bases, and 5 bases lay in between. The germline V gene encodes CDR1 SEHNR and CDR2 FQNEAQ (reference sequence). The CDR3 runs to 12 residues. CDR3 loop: CASSRGYNEQFF. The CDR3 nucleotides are TGTGCCAGCAGCAGGGGCTACAATGAGCAGTTCTTC.

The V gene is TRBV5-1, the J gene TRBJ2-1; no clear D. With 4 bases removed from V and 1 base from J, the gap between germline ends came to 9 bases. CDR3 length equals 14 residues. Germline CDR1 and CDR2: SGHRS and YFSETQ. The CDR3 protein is CASSADASYNEQFF. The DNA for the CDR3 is TGCGCCAGCAGCGCCGACGCTTCCTACAATGAGCAGTTCTTC.

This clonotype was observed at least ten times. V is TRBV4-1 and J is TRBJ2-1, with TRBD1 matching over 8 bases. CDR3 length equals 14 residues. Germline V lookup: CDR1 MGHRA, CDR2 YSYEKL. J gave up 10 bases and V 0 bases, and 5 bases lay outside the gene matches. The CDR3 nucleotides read TGCGCCAGCAGCCAAGAATGGTGGGACAGGGAGCAGTTCTTC. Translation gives CASSQEWWDREQFF.